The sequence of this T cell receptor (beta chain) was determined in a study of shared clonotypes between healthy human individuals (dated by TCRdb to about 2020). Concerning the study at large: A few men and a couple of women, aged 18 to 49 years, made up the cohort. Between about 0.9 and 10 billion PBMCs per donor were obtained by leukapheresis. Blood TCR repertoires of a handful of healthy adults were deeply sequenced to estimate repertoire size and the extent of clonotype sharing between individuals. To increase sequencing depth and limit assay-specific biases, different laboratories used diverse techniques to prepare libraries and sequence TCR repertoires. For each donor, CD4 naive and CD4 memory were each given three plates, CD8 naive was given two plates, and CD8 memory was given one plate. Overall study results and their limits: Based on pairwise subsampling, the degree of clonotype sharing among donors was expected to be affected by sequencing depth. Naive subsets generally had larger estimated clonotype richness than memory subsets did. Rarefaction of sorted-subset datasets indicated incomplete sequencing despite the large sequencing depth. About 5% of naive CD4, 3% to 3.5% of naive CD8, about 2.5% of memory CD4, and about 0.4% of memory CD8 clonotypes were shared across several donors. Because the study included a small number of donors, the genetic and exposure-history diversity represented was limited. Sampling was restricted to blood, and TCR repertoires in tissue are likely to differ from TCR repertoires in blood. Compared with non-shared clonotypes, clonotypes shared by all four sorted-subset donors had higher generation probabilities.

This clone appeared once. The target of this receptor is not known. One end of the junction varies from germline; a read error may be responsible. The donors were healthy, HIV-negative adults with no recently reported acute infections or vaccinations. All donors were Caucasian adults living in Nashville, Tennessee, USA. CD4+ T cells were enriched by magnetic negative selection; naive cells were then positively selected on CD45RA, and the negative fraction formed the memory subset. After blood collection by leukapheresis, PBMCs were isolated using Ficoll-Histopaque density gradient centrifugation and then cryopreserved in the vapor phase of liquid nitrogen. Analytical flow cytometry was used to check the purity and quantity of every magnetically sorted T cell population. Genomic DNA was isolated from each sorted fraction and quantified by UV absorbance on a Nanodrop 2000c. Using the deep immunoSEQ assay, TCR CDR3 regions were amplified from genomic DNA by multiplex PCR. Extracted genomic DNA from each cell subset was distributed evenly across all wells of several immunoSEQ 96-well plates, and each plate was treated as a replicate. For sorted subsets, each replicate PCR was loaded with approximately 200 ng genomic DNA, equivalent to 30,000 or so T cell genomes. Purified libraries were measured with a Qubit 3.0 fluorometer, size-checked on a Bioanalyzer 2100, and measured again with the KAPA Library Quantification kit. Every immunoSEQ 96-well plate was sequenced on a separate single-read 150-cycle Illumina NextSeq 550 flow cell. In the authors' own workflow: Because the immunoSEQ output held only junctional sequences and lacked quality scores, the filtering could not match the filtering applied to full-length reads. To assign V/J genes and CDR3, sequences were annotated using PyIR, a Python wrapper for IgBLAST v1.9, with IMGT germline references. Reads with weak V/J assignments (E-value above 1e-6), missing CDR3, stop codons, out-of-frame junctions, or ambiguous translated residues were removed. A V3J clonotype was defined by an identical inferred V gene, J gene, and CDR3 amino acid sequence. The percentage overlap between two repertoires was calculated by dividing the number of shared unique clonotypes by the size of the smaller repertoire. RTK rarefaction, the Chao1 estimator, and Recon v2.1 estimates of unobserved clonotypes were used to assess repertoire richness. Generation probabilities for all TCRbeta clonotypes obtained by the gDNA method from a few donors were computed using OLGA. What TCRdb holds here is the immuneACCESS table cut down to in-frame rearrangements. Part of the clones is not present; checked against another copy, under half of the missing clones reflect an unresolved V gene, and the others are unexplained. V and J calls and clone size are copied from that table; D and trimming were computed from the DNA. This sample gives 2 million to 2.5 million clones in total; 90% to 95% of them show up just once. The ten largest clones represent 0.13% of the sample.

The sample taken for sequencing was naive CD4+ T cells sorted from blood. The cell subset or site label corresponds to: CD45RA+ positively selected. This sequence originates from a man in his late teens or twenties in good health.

CDR3 reads: CASRLGSGVTQPQHF. The DNA sequence reads TGTGCCAGCAGATTAGGGTCAGGGGTTACGCAGCCCCAGCATTTT. This chain is built from TRBV7-2 and TRBJ1-5; 6 matching bases give a weak D call of TRBD1. Taken from the germline V gene, the CDR1 and CDR2 loops are SGHTA and FQGNSA. From cysteine to phenylalanine, the CDR3 is 15 amino acids long. Of all the DNA, just the CDR3 is kept, 45 bases in frame from base 1.